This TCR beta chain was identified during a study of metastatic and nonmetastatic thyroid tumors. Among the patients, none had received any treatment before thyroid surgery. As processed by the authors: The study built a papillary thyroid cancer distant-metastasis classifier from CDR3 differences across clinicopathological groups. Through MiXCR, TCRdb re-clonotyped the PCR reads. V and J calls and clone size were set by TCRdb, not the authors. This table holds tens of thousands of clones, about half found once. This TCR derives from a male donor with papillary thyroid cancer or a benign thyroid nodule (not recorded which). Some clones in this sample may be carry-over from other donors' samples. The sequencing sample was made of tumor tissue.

Here the CDR3 reads CASSRLAGVYEQYF. The DNA for the CDR3 is TGTGCCAGCAGTCGACTAGCGGGAGTCTACGAGCAGTACTTC. The J gene is TRBJ2-7, the V gene TRBV12-3 or TRBV12-4, with 12 bases lining up with TRBD2. The V and J ends lost 5 bases and 3 bases, in that order; junction bases with no gene match: 2. The CDR3 spans 14 residues.